The 23 T cell receptor beta chains below come from one sample, sequenced in a study of CD8 T cells in ankylosing spondylitis. From the 5' RACE reads, TCRdb called clonotypes with MiXCR, one entry per CDR3 protein. The sample yields some 250,000 distinct CDR3 sequences, roughly a quarter seen once. The sequenced material came from blood, either unsorted or a sorted T cell fraction (not recorded which). All receptors come from a male donor with ankylosing spondylitis or in good health (not recorded which).

This clonotype was seen ten or more times. V and J are TRBV7-6 and TRBJ2-1, with 9 bases aligning to TRBD2. CDR3 size: 17 residues. Germline lookup yields CDR1 SGHVS and CDR2 FNYEAQ. V was clipped by 1 base and J by 0 bases; unmatched bases: 4. CDR3 in amino acids: CASSLGLAGSSYNEQFF. For the CDR3, the DNA is TGTGCCAGCAGCTTAGGGCTAGCGGGGAGCTCCTACAATGAGCAGTTCTTC.

There are many counts of this clonotype. V usage is TRBV28 and J usage is TRBJ2-2, with D perhaps matching TRBD2 (6 bases). The germline V gene encodes CDR1 MDHEN and CDR2 SYDVKM. Trimming took 3 bases from V and 6 from J, leaving 14 bases between them. CDR3 length equals 15 residues. The CDR3 nucleotides read TGTGCCAGCAGTTTCCCTACCCCGGGGGCCGGGGAGCTGTTTTTT. It specifies CASSFPTPGAGELFF.

This clonotype was picked up many times. The CDR3 spells CSASGGVEQYF. Here the CDR3 DNA reads TGCAGTGCCTCGGGGGGAGTAGAGCAGTACTTC. The chain has TRBV20-1 and TRBJ2-7, with TRBD2 matching over 7 bases. Germline V gene lookup returns CDR1 DFQATT and CDR2 SNEGSKA (reference sequence). Trimming took 6 bases from V and 7 from J; bases not matched to a gene: 6. The CDR3 totals 11 residues.

This rearrangement joins TRBV10-3 to TRBJ2-6; no reliable D call. V was trimmed by 2 bases and J by 0 bases, leaving 5 bases between them. The germline V gene has CDR1 ENHRY and CDR2 SYGVKD. The CDR3 has 15 amino acids. As DNA, the CDR3 is TGTGCCATCAGTGAGGGTAGCTCTGGGGCCAACGTCCTGACTTTC. It codes for CAISEGSSGANVLTF.

V and J are TRBV20-1 and TRBJ2-7; 8 bases line up with TRBD1. Germline CDR1 reads DFQATT; CDR2 reads SNEGSKA (reference sequence). The CDR3 is 13 amino acids. V shed 2 bases, J shed 5 bases, and the junction held 5 bases outside the gene matches. This CDR3 reads CSARSTGGNEQYF. In DNA form, the CDR3 reads TGCAGTGCTAGAAGTACAGGGGGAAACGAGCAGTACTTC.

The chain links TRBV5-1 to TRBJ2-3, with a weak D call TRBD2 (6 bases). The CDR3 is 17 residues long. CDR1 SGHRS and CDR2 YFSETQ come from the germline V gene. V was cut by 3 bases and J by 0 bases, with 17 bases left in between. The CDR3 sequence is CASSYDSRGRSTDTQYF. The CDR3 bases are TGCGCCAGCAGCTACGACTCCCGGGGGAGAAGCACAGATACGCAGTATTTT.

A single count supports this clonotype. This chain uses TRBV18 with TRBJ1-2, with 7 bases matching TRBD1. Germline V lookup: CDR1 KGHSH, CDR2 LQKENI. This CDR3 spans 15 amino acids. The ends lost 2 bases at V and 1 base at J; junction bases unmatched: 4. The CDR3, as DNA: TGTGCCAGCTCACCAGCACAGGGGAGTAACTATGGCTACACCTTC. This translates into CASSPAQGSNYGYTF.

This clonotype appeared many times. CDR3 nucleotides: TGCGCCAGCAGCTCCCTAGCCGATACGCAGTATTTT. Residues: CASSSLADTQYF. The chain joins TRBV5-1 to TRBJ2-3; TRBD2 might be the D (5 bases). The germline V gene has CDR1 SGHRS and CDR2 YFSETQ. The CDR3 totals 12 residues. Trimming shortened V by 3 bases and J by 6 bases, and 8 bases separated the two germline ends.

The chain employs TRBV3-1 and TRBJ2-5, with TRBD1 identical over 8 bases. J lost 5 bases, V lost 4 bases, and 9 bases had no gene match. The CDR3 contains 15 residues. The germline gives CDR1 LGHDT, CDR2 YNNKEL (reference sequence). CDR3 protein: CASSPPGQGAETQYF. CDR3 nucleotide sequence: TGTGCCAGCAGCCCCCCGGGGCAGGGGGCTGAGACCCAGTACTTC.

This clonotype was detected many times. This chain links TRBV5-6 with TRBJ2-1, with 13 bases aligning to TRBD2. V shed 3 bases and J 4 bases; nucleotides not matched to a gene: 1. Germline V gene sequence: CDR1 SGHDT, CDR2 YYEEEE. The CDR3 runs 15 residues. The CDR3 protein is CASSWGLAGYNEQFF. In DNA, the CDR3 is TGTGCCAGCAGCTGGGGACTAGCGGGGTACAATGAGCAGTTCTTC. Together with reference TRBV5-6 and TRBJ2-1, the CDR3 gives the full variable domain: DAGVTQSPTHLIKTRGQQVTLRCSPKSGHDTVSWYQQALGQGPQFIFQYYEEEERQRGNFPDRFSGHQFPNYSSELNVNALLLGDSALYLCASSWGLAGYNEQFFGPGTRLTVL.

This clonotype came up a few times. V gene TRBV20-1 combines with J gene TRBJ2-1; D perhaps matches TRBD2 (6 bases). V dropped 1 base and J dropped 6 bases, with 10 bases sitting between them. CDR3 length: 13 amino acids. Germline CDR1 DFQATT, CDR2 SNEGSKA (reference sequence). The DNA of the CDR3 is TGCAGTGCTAGAGTTGCGGGGACCAATGAGCAGTTCTTC. It specifies CSARVAGTNEQFF.

This clonotype was detected only a few times. The chain employs TRBV20-1 and TRBJ1-5, with D tentatively TRBD1 (6 bases). The germline gives CDR1 DFQATT, CDR2 SNEGSKA (reference sequence). V dropped 6 bases and J dropped 5 bases, with 14 bases sitting between them. This CDR3 comprises 13 residues. This CDR3 is CSATQGLDQPQHF. CDR3 nucleotide sequence: TGCAGTGCCACACAGGGCCTCGATCAGCCCCAGCATTTT.

This clonotype was recorded at least ten times. The chain combines TRBV20-1 with TRBJ2-7; 10 positions match TRBD2. The CDR3 spans 14 residues. With V trimmed by 3 bases and J by 1 base, 3 bases remained unmatched. The germline gives CDR1 DFQATT, CDR2 SNEGSKA (reference sequence). CDR3 protein: CSARELAGSYEQYF. The CDR3 DNA sequence: TGCAGTGCTAGGGAACTAGCGGGGTCCTACGAGCAGTACTTC.

This chain uses TRBV12-3 or TRBV12-4 with TRBJ2-1, with TRBD1 identical over 9 bases. J lost 4 bases, V lost 7 bases, and 8 bases had no gene match. CDR3 size: 15 residues. The CDR3 coding sequence is TGTGCCAGCACCACCCCGGGGACAGGGTACAATGAGCAGTTCTTC. It yields the protein CASTTPGTGYNEQFF.

This clonotype was detected a few times. This rearrangement joins TRBV10-3 to TRBJ2-5, with 11 bases matching TRBD2. V shed 10 bases, J shed 2 bases, and the junction held 12 bases outside the gene matches. CDR3 length: 16 amino acids. Germline V gives CDR1 ENHRY, CDR2 SYGVKD. The CDR3 nucleotides read TGTGCCACTGCGACTAGCGGGGCCTCCCGACAAGAGACCCAGTACTTC. It codes for CATATSGASRQETQYF.

This clonotype has just a few counts. CDR3 DNA sequence: TGTGCCAGCAGCGTACAGAACAATGAGCAGTTCTTC. This encodes CASSVQNNEQFF. The V gene is TRBV5-6, the J gene TRBJ2-1; D is unresolved. The germline V and J ends were trimmed by 4 bases and 5 bases, with 7 bases remaining between them. This CDR3 is built from 12 residues. Looked up from germline, CDR1 is SGHDT and CDR2 is YYEEEE.

This clonotype showed up many times. For the CDR3, the DNA is TGCAGCGTTGAATCCCCAAGGAACAGGGTGGGCAATCAGCCCCAGCATTTT. It yields the protein CSVESPRNRVGNQPQHF. This chain joins TRBV29-1 and TRBJ1-5; possibly TRBD1 for D (6 bases). There are 17 residues in the CDR3. The germline V and J ends were trimmed by 2 bases and 2 bases, with 19 bases remaining between them. CDR1 SQVTM and CDR2 ANQGSEA come from the germline V gene.

The genes are TRBV27 and TRBJ1-3, with D tentatively TRBD1 (5 bases). The CDR3 has 15 residues. Germline values: CDR1 MNHEY, CDR2 SMNVEV (reference sequence). V was shortened by 7 bases and J by 1 base, with 14 bases between the two germline ends. CDR3 loop: CASTLPQGSGNTIYF. DNA for the CDR3: TGTGCCAGCACCTTACCTCAGGGTTCTGGAAACACCATATATTTT.

The rearrangement joins TRBV20-1 to TRBJ2-2, with a possible D match to TRBD2 (5 bases). The CDR3 has 18 residues. Germline assignment: CDR1 DFQATT and CDR2 SNEGSKA (reference sequence). V was cut by 0 bases and J by 0 bases, with 17 bases left in between. The CDR3: CSARDWIGAASNTGELFF. Here the CDR3 DNA reads TGCAGTGCTAGAGATTGGATCGGAGCGGCTTCGAACACCGGGGAGCTGTTTTTT.

This clonotype was seen once. The chain employs TRBV20-1 and TRBJ2-5; 7 positions match TRBD2. The V gene end was trimmed by 6 bases and the J gene end by 12 bases; junction bases not matched to a gene: 13. The germline CDR1 and CDR2 sequences are DFQATT and SNEGSKA (reference sequence). The CDR3 runs 12 residues. The CDR3 is CSAPDGRGIEYF. DNA of the CDR3: TGCAGTGCCCCCGACGGGCGGGGGATAGAGTACTTC.

Only a few counts were recorded for this clonotype. The chain employs TRBV7-2 and TRBJ2-5; the D gene is possibly TRBD2 (6 bases). The CDR3 has 16 residues. V lost 1 base to trimming and J lost 1 base, with 13 bases between them. CDR1 is SGHTA, CDR2 FQGNSA, per germline. CDR3 DNA: TGTGCCAGCAGCTTAGGATTCGGACTAACCCAAGAGACCCAGTACTTC. Amino acids: CASSLGFGLTQETQYF.

The chain couples TRBV20-1 to TRBJ1-5, with 7 bases fitting TRBD1. Germline V gene lookup returns CDR1 DFQATT and CDR2 SNEGSKA (reference sequence). Unmatched junction bases numbered 2, after V lost 5 bases and J lost 1 base. The CDR3 sequence is 13 residues long. Written as DNA, the CDR3 is TGCAGTGCTCAGGGACAGAGCAATCAGCCCCAGCATTTT. It codes for CSAQGQSNQPQHF.

This clonotype appeared a single time. The V call is TRBV24-1, the J call TRBJ2-1; D may be TRBD2 (6 bases). With 1 base removed from V and 8 bases from J, the gap between germline ends came to 11 bases. In germline, CDR1 is KGHDR, CDR2 SFDVKD. The CDR3 totals 14 residues. The CDR3 DNA reads TGTGCCACCAGTGATTTAGGGCGGGGAGATGAGCAGTTCTTC. Translation: CATSDLGRGDEQFF.